Below, one T cell receptor beta chain is given with its context. This sample was taken from a study of T-cell memory formation after mild COVID-19. The CDR3 loop spans 13 amino acids. Germline V gives CDR1 DFQATT, CDR2 SNEGSKA (reference sequence). Trimming removed 5 bases from V and 4 bases from J; junction bases left unmatched: 6. MiXCR was run by TCRdb on the 5' RACE reads, yielding one entry per CDR3 protein. The sample holds roughly 450,000 distinct CDR3 sequences, over 15% seen once. The material sequenced was PBMCs or a T cell subset sorted from them (not recorded which). The rearrangement links TRBV20-1 to TRBJ2-7; TRBD2 matches at 9 bases. This TCR derives from an adult woman who had mild COVID-19 (a few samples of this study predate the infection). Cell type and time point are not known. For the CDR3, the DNA is TGCAGTGCTGCCGGGACTAGCCTGTACGAGCAGTACTTC. This gives the protein CSAAGTSLYEQYF.